This T cell receptor beta chain was found in a study of cytomegalovirus exposure and HLA in healthy donors. Findings and limits, study-wide: Analysis was performed later, and it showed HLA-associated TCR beta chains to be more clonally expanded than equally common others.

Donors likely had unrecorded immune exposures despite being nominally healthy when sampled. A remark on this clone: Its target is not known.

A multiplex PCR was run with 60 Vbeta primers and 13 Jbeta primers. Measured with immunoSEQ multiplex PCR; TCRdb has only the in-frame clones, and not every one. This repertoire shows approximately 160,000 clones, roughly 73% found once; its top ten account for over 4.5%. J was trimmed by 9 bases and V by 5 bases; bases with no gene match: 14. Germline V gene lookup returns CDR1 SGHTA and CDR2 FQGNSA. This CDR3 contains 16 residues. V is TRBV7-2 and J is TRBJ2-1; 9 bases align to TRBD2. The clonotype originates from a male donor in good health and CMV-seronegative. Sequencing was carried out using PBMCs. The CDR3 sequence is CASSLTLAGVFSEQFF. The CDR3 nucleotides are TGTGCCAGCAGCCTAACATTAGCGGGAGTCTTTTCTGAGCAGTTCTTC. Full variable domain (remainder filled in from reference TRBV7-2 and TRBJ2-1): GAGVSQSPSNKVTEKGKDVELRCDPISGHTALYWYRQSLGQGLEFLIYFQGNSAPDKSGLPSDRFSAERTGGSVSTLTIQRTQQEDSAVYLCASSLTLAGVFSEQFFGPGTRLTVL.